This passage covers 5 T cell receptor beta chains from one sample sequenced in a study of T cells in Graves' hyperthyroidism and ophthalmopathy. The investigators amplified TCR beta CDR3 regions from RNA transcripts. RT-PCR in the first round (using the HTBI primer set) targeted the TCR CDR3. TCRdb itself ran the multiplex PCR reads through MiXCR, one entry per CDR3 protein. The sample yields hundreds of thousands of distinct CDR3 sequences, around 38% seen once. Sequenced: blood. The receptor source for this set is a man aged 18 to 35 with Graves' hyperthyroidism.

This clonotype appeared a few times. The chain carries TRBV5-8 and TRBJ2-5, with 12 bases lining up with TRBD2. V gave up 3 bases and J gave up 4 bases; unmatched junction bases: 4. The CDR3 runs 15 residues. Germline lookup yields CDR1 SGHTS and CDR2 YDEGEE. The CDR3 DNA sequence: TGTGCCAGCAGCTCCACGGGACTAGCGGGAGAGACCCAGTACTTC. It is translated as CASSSTGLAGETQYF.

The V and J genes are TRBV11-3 and TRBJ2-5; D uncertain. The CDR3 has 13 amino acids. CDR1 is SGHNT and CDR2 is YENEEA in the germline V gene. V was clipped by 7 bases and J by 2 bases, with 11 bases between them. The CDR3 protein is CASTSLQQETQYF. The CDR3, as DNA: TGTGCCAGCACCTCTTTGCAGCAAGAGACCCAGTACTTC.

This clonotype has just a few counts. The V gene is TRBV20-1, the J gene TRBJ2-7, with 8 bases that match TRBD2. The ends lost 0 bases at V and 2 bases at J; junction bases unmatched: 9. This CDR3 has 16 residues. Germline loops: CDR1 DFQATT, CDR2 SNEGSKA (reference sequence). The CDR3 region has the DNA TGCAGTGCTAGAGATGGAAGCGGGGGACCTACCTACGAGCAGTACTTC. Its protein is CSARDGSGGPTYEQYF.

A note on this clonotype: Germline is not matched at one junction end, which may reflect a read error. The chain combines TRBV19 with TRBJ2-5; unclear D gene. Germline V gene sequence: CDR1 LNHDA, CDR2 SQIVND (reference sequence). The CDR3 has 15 amino acids. The CDR3 region is CASTVALGDLETRYF. CDR3 bases: TGTGCCAGTACCGTTGCCCTAGGTGATTTAGAGACCCGGTACTTC.

The chain carries TRBV6-5 and TRBJ1-4; 9 nucleotides line up with TRBD1. The CDR3 is 15 residues long. V gave up 2 bases and J gave up 8 bases; unmatched junction bases: 6. CDR1 is MNHEY, CDR2 SVGAGI, per germline. CDR3 residues: CASSYQQGALEKLFF. As DNA, the CDR3 is TGTGCCAGCAGTTACCAACAGGGGGCCTTGGAAAAACTGTTTTTT.